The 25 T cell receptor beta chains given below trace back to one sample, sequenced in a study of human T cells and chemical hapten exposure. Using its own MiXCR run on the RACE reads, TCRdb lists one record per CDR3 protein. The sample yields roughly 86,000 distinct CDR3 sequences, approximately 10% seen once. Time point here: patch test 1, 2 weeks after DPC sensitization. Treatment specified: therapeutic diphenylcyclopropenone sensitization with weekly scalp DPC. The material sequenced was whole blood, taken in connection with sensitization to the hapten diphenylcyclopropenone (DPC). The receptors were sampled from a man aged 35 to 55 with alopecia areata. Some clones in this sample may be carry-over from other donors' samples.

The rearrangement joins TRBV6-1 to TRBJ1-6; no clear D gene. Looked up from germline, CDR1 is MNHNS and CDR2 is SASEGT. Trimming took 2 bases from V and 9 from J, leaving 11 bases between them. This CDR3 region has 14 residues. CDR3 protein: CASSENLQTSPLHF. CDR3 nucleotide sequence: TGTGCCAGCAGTGAAAATTTACAGACTTCACCCCTCCACTTT.

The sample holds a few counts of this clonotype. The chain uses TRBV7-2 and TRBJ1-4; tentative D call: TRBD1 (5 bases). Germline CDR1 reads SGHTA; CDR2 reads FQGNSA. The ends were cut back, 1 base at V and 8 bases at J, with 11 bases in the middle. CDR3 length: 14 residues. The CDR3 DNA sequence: TGTGCCAGCAGCTTAGATCCCGAGGGGGAAAAACTGTTTTTT. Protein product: CASSLDPEGEKLFF. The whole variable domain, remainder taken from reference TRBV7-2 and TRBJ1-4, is GAGVSQSPSNKVTEKGKDVELRCDPISGHTALYWYRQSLGQGLEFLIYFQGNSAPDKSGLPSDRFSAERTGGSVSTLTIQRTQQEDSAVYLCASSLDPEGEKLFFGSGTQLSVL.

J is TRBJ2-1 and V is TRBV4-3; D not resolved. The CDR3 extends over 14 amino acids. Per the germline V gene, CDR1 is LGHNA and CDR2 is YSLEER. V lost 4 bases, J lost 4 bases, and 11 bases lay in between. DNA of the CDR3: TGCGCCAGCAGCCTCGTACTCCTGTACAATGAGCAGTTCTTC. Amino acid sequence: CASSLVLLYNEQFF.

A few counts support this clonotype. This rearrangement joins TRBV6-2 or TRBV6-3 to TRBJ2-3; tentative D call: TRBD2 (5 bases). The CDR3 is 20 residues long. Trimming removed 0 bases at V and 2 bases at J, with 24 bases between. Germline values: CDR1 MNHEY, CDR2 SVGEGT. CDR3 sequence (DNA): TGTGCCAGCAGTTACTCGATTAGCGTGGATATAGGGCTGCTCACAGATACGCAGTATTTT. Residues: CASSYSISVDIGLLTDTQYF.

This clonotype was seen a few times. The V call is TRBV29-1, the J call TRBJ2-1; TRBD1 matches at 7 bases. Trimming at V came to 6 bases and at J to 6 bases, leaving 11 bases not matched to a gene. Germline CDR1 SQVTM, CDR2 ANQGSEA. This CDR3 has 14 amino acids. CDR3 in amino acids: CSVGYRGLTNEQFF. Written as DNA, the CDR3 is TGCAGCGTGGGGTACAGGGGTCTTACCAATGAGCAGTTCTTC.

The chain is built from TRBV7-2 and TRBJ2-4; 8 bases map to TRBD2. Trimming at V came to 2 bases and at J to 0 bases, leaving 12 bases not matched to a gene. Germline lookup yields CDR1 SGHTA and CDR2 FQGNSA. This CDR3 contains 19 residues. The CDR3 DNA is TGTGCCAGCAGCTTATATCCTCTAGCGGGCCAACTAGCCAAAAACATTCAGTACTTC. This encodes CASSLYPLAGQLAKNIQYF. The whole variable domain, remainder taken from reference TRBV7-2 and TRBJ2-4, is GAGVSQSPSNKVTEKGKDVELRCDPISGHTALYWYRQSLGQGLEFLIYFQGNSAPDKSGLPSDRFSAERTGGSVSTLTIQRTQQEDSAVYLCASSLYPLAGQLAKNIQYFGAGTRLSVL.

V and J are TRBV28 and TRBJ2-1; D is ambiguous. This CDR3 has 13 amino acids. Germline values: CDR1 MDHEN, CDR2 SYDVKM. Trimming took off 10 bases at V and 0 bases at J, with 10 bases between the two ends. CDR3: CATLASSYNEQFF. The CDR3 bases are TGTGCCACTTTAGCCAGCTCCTACAATGAGCAGTTCTTC.

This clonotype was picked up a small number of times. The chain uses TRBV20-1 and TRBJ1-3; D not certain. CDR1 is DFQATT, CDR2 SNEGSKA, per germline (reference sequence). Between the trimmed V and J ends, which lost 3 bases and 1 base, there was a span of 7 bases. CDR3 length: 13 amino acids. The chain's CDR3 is CSASILSGNTIYF. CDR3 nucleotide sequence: TGCAGTGCTAGTATTCTATCTGGAAACACCATATATTTT.

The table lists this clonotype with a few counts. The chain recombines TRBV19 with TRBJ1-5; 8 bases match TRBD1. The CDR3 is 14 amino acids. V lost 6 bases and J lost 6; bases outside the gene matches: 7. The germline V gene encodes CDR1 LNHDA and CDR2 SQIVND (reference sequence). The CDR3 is CASRSRQGSQPQHF. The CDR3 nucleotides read TGTGCCAGTAGATCTCGACAGGGGAGTCAGCCCCAGCATTTT.

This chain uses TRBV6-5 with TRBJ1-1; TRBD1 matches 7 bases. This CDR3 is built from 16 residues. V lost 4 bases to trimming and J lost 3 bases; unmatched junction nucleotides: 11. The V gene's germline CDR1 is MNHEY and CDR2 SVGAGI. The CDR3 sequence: CASSSQETGKDTEAFF. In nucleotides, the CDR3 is TGTGCCAGCAGTTCCCAAGAGACAGGGAAGGACACTGAAGCTTTCTTT.

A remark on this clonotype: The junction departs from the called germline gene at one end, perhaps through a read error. The DNA of the CDR3 is TGTGCCAGTAGTCTAGATTCCCCGGTTACTAGCGGGAGCAATGAGCAGTTCTTC. It is translated as CASSLDSPVTSGSNEQFF. This sequence joins TRBV19 and TRBJ2-1, with TRBD2 matching over 11 bases. CDR3 length equals 18 residues. CDR1 and CDR2 from the germline V gene are LNHDA and SQIVND (reference sequence).

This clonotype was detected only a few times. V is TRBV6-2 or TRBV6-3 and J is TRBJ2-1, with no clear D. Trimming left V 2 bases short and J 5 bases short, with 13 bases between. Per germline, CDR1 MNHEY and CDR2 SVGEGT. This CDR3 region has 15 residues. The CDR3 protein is CASSYVGRANNEQFF. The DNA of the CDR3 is TGTGCCAGCAGTTACGTGGGCCGAGCCAACAATGAGCAGTTCTTC.

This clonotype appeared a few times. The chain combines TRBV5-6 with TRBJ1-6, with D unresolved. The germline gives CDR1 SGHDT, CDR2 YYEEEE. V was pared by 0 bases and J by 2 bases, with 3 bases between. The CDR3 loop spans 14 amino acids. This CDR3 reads CASSLAAYNSPLHF. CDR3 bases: TGTGCCAGCAGCTTGGCAGCCTATAATTCACCCCTCCACTTT.

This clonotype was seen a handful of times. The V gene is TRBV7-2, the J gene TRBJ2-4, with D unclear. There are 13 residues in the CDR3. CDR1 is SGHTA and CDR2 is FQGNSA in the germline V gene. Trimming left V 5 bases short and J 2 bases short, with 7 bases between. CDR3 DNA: TGTGCCAGCAGCCCGCATACCAAAAACATTCAGTACTTC. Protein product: CASSPHTKNIQYF.

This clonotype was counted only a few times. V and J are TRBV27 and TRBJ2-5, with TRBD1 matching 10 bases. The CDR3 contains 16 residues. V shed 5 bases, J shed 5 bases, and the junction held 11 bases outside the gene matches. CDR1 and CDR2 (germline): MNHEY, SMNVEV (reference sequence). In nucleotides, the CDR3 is TGTGCCAGCAGTCCAAACCCCGGGACAGGGGACGAGACCCAGTACTTC. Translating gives CASSPNPGTGDETQYF.

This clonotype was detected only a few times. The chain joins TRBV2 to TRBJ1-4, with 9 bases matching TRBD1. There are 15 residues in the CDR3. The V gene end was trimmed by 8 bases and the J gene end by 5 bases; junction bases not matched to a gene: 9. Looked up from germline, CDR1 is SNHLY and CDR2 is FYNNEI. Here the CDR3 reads CASRITGTGNEKLFF. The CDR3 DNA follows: TGTGCCAGCCGCATTACGGGGACAGGGAATGAAAAACTGTTTTTT.

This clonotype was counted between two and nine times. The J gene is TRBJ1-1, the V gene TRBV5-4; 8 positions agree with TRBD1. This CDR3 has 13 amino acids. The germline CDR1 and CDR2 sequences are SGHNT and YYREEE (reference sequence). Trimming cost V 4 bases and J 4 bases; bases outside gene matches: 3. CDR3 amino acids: CASSLGQATEAFF. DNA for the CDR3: TGTGCCAGCAGCCTGGGACAGGCCACTGAAGCTTTCTTT.

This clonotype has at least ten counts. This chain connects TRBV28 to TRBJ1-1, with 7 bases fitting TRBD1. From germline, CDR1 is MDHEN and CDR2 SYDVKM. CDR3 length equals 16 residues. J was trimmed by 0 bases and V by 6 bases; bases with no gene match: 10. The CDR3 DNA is TGTGCCAGCAGCTCCACAGGGGCCCCTATGAACACTGAAGCTTTCTTT. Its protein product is CASSSTGAPMNTEAFF.

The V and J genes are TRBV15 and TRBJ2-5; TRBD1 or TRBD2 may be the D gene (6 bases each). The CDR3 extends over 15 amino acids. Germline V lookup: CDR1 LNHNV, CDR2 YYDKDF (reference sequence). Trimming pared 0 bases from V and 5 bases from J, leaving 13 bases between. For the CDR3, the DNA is TGTGCCACCAGCAGAGAAGTCCGGGGGCAGGAGACCCAGTACTTC. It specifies CATSREVRGQETQYF.

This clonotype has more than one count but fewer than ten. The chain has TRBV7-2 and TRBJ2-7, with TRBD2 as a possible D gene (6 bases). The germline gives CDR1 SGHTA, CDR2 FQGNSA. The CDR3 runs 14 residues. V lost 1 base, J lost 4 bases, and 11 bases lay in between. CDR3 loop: CASSLGGSGYEQYV. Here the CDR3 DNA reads TGTGCCAGCAGCTTAGGGGGCAGCGGGTACGAGCAGTACGTC.

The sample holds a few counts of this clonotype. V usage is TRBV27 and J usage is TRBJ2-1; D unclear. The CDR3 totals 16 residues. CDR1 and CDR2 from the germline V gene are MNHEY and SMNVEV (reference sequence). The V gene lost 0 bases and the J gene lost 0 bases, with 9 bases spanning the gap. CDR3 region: CASSLSEDPSYNEQFF. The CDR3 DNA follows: TGTGCCAGCAGTTTATCTGAGGACCCCTCCTACAATGAGCAGTTCTTC.

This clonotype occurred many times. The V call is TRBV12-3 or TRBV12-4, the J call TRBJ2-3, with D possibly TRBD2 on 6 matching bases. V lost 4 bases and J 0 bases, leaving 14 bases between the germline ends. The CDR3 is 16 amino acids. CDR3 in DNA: TGTGCCAGCAGTTCTTTTAGCGGATCGAGCACAGATACGCAGTATTTT. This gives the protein CASSSFSGSSTDTQYF.

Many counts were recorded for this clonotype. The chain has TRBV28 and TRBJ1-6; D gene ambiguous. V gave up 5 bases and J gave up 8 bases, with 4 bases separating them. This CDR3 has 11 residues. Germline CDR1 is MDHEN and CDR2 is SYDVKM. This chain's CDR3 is CASSTDSPLHF. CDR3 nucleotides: TGTGCCAGCAGTACTGATTCACCCCTCCACTTT. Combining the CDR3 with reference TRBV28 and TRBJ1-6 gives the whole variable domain DVKVTQSSRYLVKRTGEKVFLECVQDMDHENMFWYRQDPGLGLRLIYFSYDVKMKEKGDIPEGYSVSREKKERFSLILESASTNQTSMYLCASSTDSPLHFGNGTRLTVT.

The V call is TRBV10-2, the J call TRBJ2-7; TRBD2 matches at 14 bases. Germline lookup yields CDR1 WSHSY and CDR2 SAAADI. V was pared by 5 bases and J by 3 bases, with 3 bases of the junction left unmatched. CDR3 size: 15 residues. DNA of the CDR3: TGCGCCAGCAGTAAGGGACTAGCGGGGGTCTACGAGCAGTACGTC. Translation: CASSKGLAGVYEQYV.

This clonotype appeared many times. CDR3 DNA sequence: TGCAGTGCTAGTGGGTCCAAGCAAGCGGGAGTGAATGAGCAGTTCTTC. Residues: CSASGSKQAGVNEQFF. The V gene is TRBV20-1, the J gene TRBJ2-1, with 8 bases aligning to TRBD2. V shed 3 bases, J shed 7 bases, and the junction held 14 bases outside the gene matches. CDR1 is DFQATT and CDR2 is SNEGSKA in the germline V gene (reference sequence). This CDR3 comprises 16 residues.